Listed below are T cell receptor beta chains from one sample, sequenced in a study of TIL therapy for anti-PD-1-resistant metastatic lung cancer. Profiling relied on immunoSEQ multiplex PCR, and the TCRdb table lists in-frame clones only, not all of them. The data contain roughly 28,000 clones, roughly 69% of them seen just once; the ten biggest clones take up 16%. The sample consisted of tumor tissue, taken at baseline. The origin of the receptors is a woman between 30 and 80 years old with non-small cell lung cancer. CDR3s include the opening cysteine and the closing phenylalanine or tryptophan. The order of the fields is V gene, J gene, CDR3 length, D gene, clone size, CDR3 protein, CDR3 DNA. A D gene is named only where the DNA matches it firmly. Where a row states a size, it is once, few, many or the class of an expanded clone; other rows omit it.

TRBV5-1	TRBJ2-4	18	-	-	CASSLGTDEILAKNIQYF	TGCGCCAGCAGCTTGGGGACAGACGAGATCCTAGCCAAAAACATTCAGTACTTC
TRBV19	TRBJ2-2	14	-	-	CASSVYSNTGELFF	TGTGCCAGTAGCGTTTACAGTAACACCGGGGAGCTGTTTTTT
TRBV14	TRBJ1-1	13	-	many	CASSQVASAGAFF	TGTGCCAGCAGCCAAGTGGCTAGCGCTGGAGCTTTCTTT
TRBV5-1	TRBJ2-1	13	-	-	CASSLASWNEQFF	TGCGCCAGCAGCTTAGCCTCTTGGAATGAGCAGTTCTTC
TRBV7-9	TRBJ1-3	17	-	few	CASSLWDTRLRGNTIYF	TGTGCCAGCAGCTTATGGGACACTCGCCTGAGAGGAAACACCATATATTTT
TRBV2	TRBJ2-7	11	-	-	CASRGSHEQYF	TGTGCCAGCAGGGGCTCCCACGAGCAGTACTTC
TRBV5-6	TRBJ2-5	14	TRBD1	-	CASSESTGVETQYF	TGTGCCAGCAGCGAATCGACAGGGGTTGAGACCCAGTACTTC
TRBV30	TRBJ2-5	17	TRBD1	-	CAWSGGRPGGRQETQYF	TGTGCCTGGAGTGGGGGGCGTCCAGGGGGTCGTCAAGAGACCCAGTACTTC
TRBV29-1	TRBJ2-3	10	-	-	CSVVGDTQYF	TGCAGCGTTGTGGGGGATACGCAGTATTTT
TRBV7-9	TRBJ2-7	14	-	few	CASSQSSVSYEQYF	TGTGCCAGCAGCCAATCCTCTGTGAGCTACGAGCAGTACTTC
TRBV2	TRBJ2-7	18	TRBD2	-	CASRTGVAGGRSSYEQYF	TGTGCCAGCCGCACGGGAGTAGCGGGAGGCCGCAGCTCCTACGAGCAGTACTTC
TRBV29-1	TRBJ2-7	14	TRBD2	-	CSVVTSGSVYEQYF	TGCAGCGTTGTGACTAGCGGGAGTGTTTACGAGCAGTACTTC
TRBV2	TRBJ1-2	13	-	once	CASRMQGPGGYTF	TGTGCCAGCAGGATGCAGGGTCCGGGTGGCTACACCTTC
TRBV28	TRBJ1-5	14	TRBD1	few	CASSGQGANQPQHF	TGTGCCAGCAGTGGTCAGGGGGCGAATCAGCCCCAGCATTTT
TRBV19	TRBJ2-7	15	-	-	CASSSIEGNWREQYF	TGTGCCAGTAGTAGTATAGAAGGCAATTGGAGGGAGCAGTACTTC
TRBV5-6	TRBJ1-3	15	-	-	CASVLGGSSGNTIYF	TGTGCCAGCGTACTAGGGGGGAGCTCTGGAAACACCATATATTTT
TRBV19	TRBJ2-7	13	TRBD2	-	CASSLAGEREQYF	TGTGCCAGTAGTCTAGCGGGAGAAAGAGAGCAGTACTTC
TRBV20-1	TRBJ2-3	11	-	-	CSASWTDTQYF	TGCAGTGCTAGCTGGACAGATACGCAGTATTTT
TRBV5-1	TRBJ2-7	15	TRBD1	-	CASSWDRGLFYEQYF	TGCGCCAGCAGCTGGGACAGGGGGCTTTTCTACGAGCAGTACTTC
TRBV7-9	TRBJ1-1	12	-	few	CASSRPGFEAFF	TGTGCCAGCAGTCGACCCGGGTTTGAAGCTTTCTTT
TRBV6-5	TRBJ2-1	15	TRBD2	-	CASSYAGGTYNEQFF	TGTGCCAGCAGTTACGCGGGAGGGACCTACAATGAGCAGTTCTTC
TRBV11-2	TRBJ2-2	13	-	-	CASSFDSPGELFF	TGTGCCAGCAGCTTTGACTCGCCCGGGGAGCTGTTTTTT
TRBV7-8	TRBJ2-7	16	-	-	CASSLVGGRLSYEQYF	TGTGCCAGCAGCTTAGTGGGGGGACGGCTCTCTTACGAGCAGTACTTC
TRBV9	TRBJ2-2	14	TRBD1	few	CASSATGGTGELFF	TGTGCCAGCAGCGCGACAGGGGGCACCGGGGAGCTGTTTTTT
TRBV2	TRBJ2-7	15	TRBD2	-	CASSQVHSGSYEQYF	TGTGCCAGCAGCCAAGTCCATAGCGGGTCTTACGAGCAGTACTTC
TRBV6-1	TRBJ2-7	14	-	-	CASTDSGSTYEQYF	TGTGCCAGCACCGATTCCGGCTCAACCTACGAGCAGTACTTC
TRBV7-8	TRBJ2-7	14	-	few	CASRTPGAPYEQYF	TGTGCCAGCAGAACTCCGGGAGCACCCTACGAGCAGTACTTC
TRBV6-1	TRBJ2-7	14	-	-	CASSEEVRAYEQYF	TGTGCCAGCAGTGAAGAAGTCAGGGCCTACGAGCAGTACTTC
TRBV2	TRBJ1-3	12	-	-	CASSDRLNTIYF	TGTGCCAGCAGCGACAGGCTAAACACCATATATTTT
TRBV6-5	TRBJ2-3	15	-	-	CASSRRAEGTDTQYF	TGTGCCAGCAGTAGGAGGGCCGAGGGTACAGATACGCAGTATTTT